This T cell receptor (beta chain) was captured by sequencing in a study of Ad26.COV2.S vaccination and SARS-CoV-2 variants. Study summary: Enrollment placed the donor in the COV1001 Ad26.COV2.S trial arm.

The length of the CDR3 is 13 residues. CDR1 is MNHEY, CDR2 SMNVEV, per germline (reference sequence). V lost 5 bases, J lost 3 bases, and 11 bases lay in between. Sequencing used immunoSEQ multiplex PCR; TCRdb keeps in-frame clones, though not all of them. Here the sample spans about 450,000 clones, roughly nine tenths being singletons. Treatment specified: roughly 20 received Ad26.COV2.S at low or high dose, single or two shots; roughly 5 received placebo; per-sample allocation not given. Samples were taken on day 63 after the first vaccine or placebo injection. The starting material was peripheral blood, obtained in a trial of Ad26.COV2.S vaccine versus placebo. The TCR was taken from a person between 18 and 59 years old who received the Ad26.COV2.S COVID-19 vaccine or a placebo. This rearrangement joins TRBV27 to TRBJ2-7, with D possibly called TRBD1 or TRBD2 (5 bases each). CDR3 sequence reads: CASSEGRIYEQYF. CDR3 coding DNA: TGTGCCAGCAGTGAGGGACGGATCTACGAGCAGTACTTC.